Sequencing of this T cell receptor beta chain was carried out in a study of T-cell memory formation after mild COVID-19 (dated by TCRdb to about 2021). Broadly, across the study: TCR sequence clusters from the two donors were largely donor specific. The cohort was made up of two young adult volunteers, one female and one male, who were previously healthy. Longitudinal TCRalpha and TCRbeta repertoire sequencing tracked T-cell clones expanding and contracting after mild COVID-19 in two donors.

V has 3 bases trimmed and J has 0 bases trimmed; junction bases matching no gene number 4. Reading the germline V gene gives CDR1 SGHAT and CDR2 FQNNGV. The CDR3 spans 15 residues, from the cysteine through the phenylalanine. Only the CDR3 DNA stays, 45 bases, in frame from base 1. General study outcomes and caveats: Clones that contracted from day 15 to 85 showed balanced CD4/CD8 phenotypes, whereas a second wave of clones that expanded from day 15 to 37 leaned towards CD4+. The second-wave clones that peaked on day 37 were not confirmed to be SARS-CoV-2 specific. Some responding clones were detected in pre-infection memory, which suggested that pre-existing cross-reactive memory T cells had joined the SARS-CoV-2 response. The study covered only a couple of mild cases, and larger cohorts including severe cases with pre-infection samples were considered necessary. Contracting CD4+ clones turned up mainly in the CM and EM memory subsets, whereas EMRA was where CD8+ clones were enriched.

This clonotype was counted between two and nine times. There is no known antigen for this receptor. Base qualities were left out, and no much larger clone turns up one base away. Ficoll-Paque density gradient centrifugation was used to isolate PBMCs. The sequencer listed for this sample is Illumina NovaSeq 6000. TCRalpha and TCRbeta cDNA libraries were built by 5'RACE with constant-segment primers, adding sample barcodes and unique molecular identifiers. RNA was extracted from every sample with Trizol reagent. Libraries were amplified in two PCR steps, with a second sample barcode and Illumina TruSeq adapters added in the second step. Sequencing of the libraries was done on an Illumina NovaSeq, producing 2 x 150 bp paired-end reads. Concerning the study's data processing: Demultiplexing of reads and collapsing into UMI-guided consensus sequences were performed with migec v1.2.7. Using mixcr v2.1.11, the UMI consensuses were aligned to TRA and TRB V and J templates and assembled into clonotypes. A clonotype was counted as expanded or contracted only when both edgeR and NoisET called the clonotype significant, with the noise models trained on biological replicates. edgeR calls used a false discovery rate-adjusted p below 0.01 and a log2 fold-change threshold of 1. As an exploratory analysis of dynamics, max-normalized trajectories of the 1000 most abundant clonotypes were examined by PCA with hierarchical clustering. Separately sequenced CD4+ and CD8+ repertoires were used to assign the CD4 or CD8 phenotype of responding clones. TCRdb ran its own pipeline on the public reads, namely fastp trimming at Q25 and MiXCR clone calling, and kept in-frame beta chains. Rows with a matching CDR3 protein are joined into one entry that keeps the most common DNA and genes. The V and J calls come from TCRdb's annotation, not from the publication. For this sample there are about 120,000 distinct CDR3 sequences; about 20% appear just once. Around 40% of the sample goes to the ten largest clones.

The sequence links TRBV11-2 to TRBJ2-7; the junction holds 8 bases that match TRBD2. What was sequenced was PBMCs or a T cell subset sorted from them (not recorded which). The clonotype was recovered from a man aged 18 to 29 who had mild COVID-19 (a few samples of this study predate the infection). The sample titles of this study are shuffled in the database, so cell type and time point are left out; the donor was told from shared clones. DNA sequence: TGTGCCAGCAGCTTCAGCGGGGGCAACTCCTACGAGCAGTACTTC. This codes for CASSFSGGNSYEQYF.